This entry describes one T cell receptor beta chain. The sample belongs to a study of blood T cell repertoires in COVID-19. Only in-frame clones appear in the TCRdb table, and some are missing; sequencing was by immunoSEQ multiplex PCR. The sample holds fewer than 350,000 clones, approximately 90% seen once. This CDR3 comprises 14 residues. Germline V gene sequence: CDR1 GTSNPN, CDR2 SVGIG (reference sequence). The V and J ends lost 4 bases and 3 bases respectively, with 15 bases between them. V and J are TRBV30 and TRBJ1-2, with no clear D. The source of this sequence is a man aged 40-55 years who had been exposed to COVID-19. Sample: PBMCs or T cells enriched from blood (not recorded which). CDR3 bases: TGTGCCTGGATTCACTTACGAGAGGACTATGGCTACACCTTC. Its protein is CAWIHLREDYGYTF. Based on the CDR3 plus reference TRBV30 and TRBJ1-2, the full variable domain is SQTIHQWPATLVQPVGSPLSLECTVEGTSNPNLYWYRQAAGRGLQLLFYSVGIGQISSEVPQNLSASRPQDRQFILSSKKLLLSDSGFYLCAWIHLREDYGYTFGSGTRLTVV.